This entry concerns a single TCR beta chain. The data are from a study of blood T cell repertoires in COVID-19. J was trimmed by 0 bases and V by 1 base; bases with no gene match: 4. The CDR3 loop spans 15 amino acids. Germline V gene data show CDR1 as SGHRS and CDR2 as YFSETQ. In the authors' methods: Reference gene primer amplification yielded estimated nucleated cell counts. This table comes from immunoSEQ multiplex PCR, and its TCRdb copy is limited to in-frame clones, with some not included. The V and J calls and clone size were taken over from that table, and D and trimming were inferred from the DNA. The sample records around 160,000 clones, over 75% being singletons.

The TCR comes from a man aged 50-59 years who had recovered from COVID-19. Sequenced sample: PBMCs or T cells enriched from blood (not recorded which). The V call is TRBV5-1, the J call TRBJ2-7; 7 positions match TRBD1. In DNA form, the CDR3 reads TGCGCCAGCAGCTTGACTGGGGACAGCTCCTACGAGCAGTACTTC. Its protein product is CASSLTGDSSYEQYF. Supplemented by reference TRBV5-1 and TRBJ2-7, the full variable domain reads KAGVTQTPRYLIKTRGQQVTLSCSPISGHRSVSWYQQTPGQGLQFLFEYFSETQRNKGNFPGRFSGRQFSNSRSEMNVSTLELGDSALYLCASSLTGDSSYEQYFGPGTRLTVT.